This T cell receptor beta chain was obtained from a study of blood T cell repertoires in COVID-19. CDR1 is LGHNA, CDR2 YSLEER, per germline. V was pared by 2 bases and J by 0 bases, with 10 bases between. CDR3 length: 15 amino acids. Adults between about 18 and 95 years of age took part from 20 to 25 US areas. The repertoire was sequenced with immunoSEQ multiplex PCR; TCRdb's copy has only in-frame clones and lacks some. The data contain hundreds of thousands of clones, roughly 85% of them seen just once; the ten biggest clones take up around 1.8%. The origin of this receptor is a woman aged 25-40 years who had been exposed to COVID-19. The V and J genes are TRBV4-3 and TRBJ1-1, with unresolved D. Sequencing used PBMCs or T cells enriched from blood (not recorded which). The CDR3 protein is CASSQSTQVNTEAFF. CDR3 bases: TGCGCCAGCAGCCAATCTACTCAGGTGAACACTGAAGCTTTCTTT.